This T cell receptor (beta chain) was recorded in a study of T cell responses to AZD1222 COVID-19 vaccine (dated by TCRdb to the early 2020s). Regarding the complete study: AZD1222 recipients with second doses at about 4 weeks or about 12 weeks were pooled, because spike-specific TCR depth and breadth did not differ between schedules. Enrollment into the trials was organized by age into subgroups of 18-55, 56-69 and 70-plus years, and those subgroups contained about 150, 27 and 61 TCR-sequenced participants, respectively. TCR sequencing covered more than 230 trial participants: 200 to 220 given two doses of AZD1222 and 26 given two doses of MenACWY control vaccine.

The CDR3 regions of human TCRbeta chains were analyzed by immunosequencing. In the authors' own workflow: Repertoire TCRs were matched against a reference library of SARS-CoV-2-specific TCRs generated with the MIRA antigen-specificity platform. Breadth was defined as the fraction of unique TCRs that were SARS-CoV-2-associated. Depth was defined as the fraction of total T cells that were SARS-CoV-2-associated. Using the MIRA data, each spike-specific TCR was assigned both to the spike region to which the TCR was reactive and to a CD4 or CD8 class. Log10-transformed breadth and depth values were compared by one-way ANOVA with Sidak's multiple comparisons tests. What TCRdb holds here is the immuneACCESS table cut down to in-frame rearrangements. Part of the clones is not present; checked against another copy, under half of the missing clones reflect an unresolved V gene, and the others are unexplained. The V and J calls and the clone size are those of that table, but D and trimming were determined from the DNA. The sample has 75,000 to 95,000 clones on record, 90% of them singletons. The top ten hold 4% to 5% of the sample.

Taken with the paper, the label for time point translates to: baseline before first vaccination. Vaccinee samples were obtained from the UK trials COV001 and COV002, which included a single-blind randomized controlled phase 2/3 trial of AZD1222 (ChAdOx1 nCoV-19) in healthy adults. For TCRbeta chain sequencing, PBMC samples from trial participants were taken at day 0 and at day 28 after the second dose. The investigation overall reported the following: Conclusions about previously exposed vaccinees are limited because only six or seven AZD1222 recipients were SARS-CoV-2 seropositive at baseline. Most participants were white British and females outnumbered males, and the authors suggested that clonal diversity may have been underestimated. The whole spike protein was spanned by vaccine-associated CD4 TCRs, and dominant responses were seen in regions 160-218 and 743-854. The 56-69-year group was small, and its depth increase did not reach significance, likely because of low power. Because no samples from the day 14 peak response were available, repertoires could be characterized only after the peak T cell response. After two AZD1222 doses, spike-specific TCR breadth and depth were significantly higher than at day 0 and than in MenACWY recipients. Epitopes outside the regions mutated in the B.1.351 and B.1.1.7 variants were reportedly recognized by nearly half of the unique spike-specific TCRs.

Comments on this clone: Its antigen is not yet known. No base-level quality is on record; no much larger clone is a single base apart.

The receptor comes from an adult in good health. The source material was peripheral blood, sampled on day 0 of AZD1222 vaccination.

In nucleotides, the sequence is TGTGCCAGCAGCCCGGACAGTTCTCTCCACACCTATGGCTACACCTTC. It encodes CASSPDSSLHTYGYTF. The rearranged segments are TRBV5-4 and TRBJ1-2, and possibly TRBD1, on 6 matching bases. There are 16 amino acids in the CDR3, from cysteine to phenylalanine inclusive. Only the CDR3 part of the read is kept: 48 bases, read in frame from the first base. Between the V and J ends, shortened by 4 bases and 4 bases respectively, the junction contains 20 bases. The germline V gene encodes CDR1 SGHNT and CDR2 YYREEE (reference sequence).